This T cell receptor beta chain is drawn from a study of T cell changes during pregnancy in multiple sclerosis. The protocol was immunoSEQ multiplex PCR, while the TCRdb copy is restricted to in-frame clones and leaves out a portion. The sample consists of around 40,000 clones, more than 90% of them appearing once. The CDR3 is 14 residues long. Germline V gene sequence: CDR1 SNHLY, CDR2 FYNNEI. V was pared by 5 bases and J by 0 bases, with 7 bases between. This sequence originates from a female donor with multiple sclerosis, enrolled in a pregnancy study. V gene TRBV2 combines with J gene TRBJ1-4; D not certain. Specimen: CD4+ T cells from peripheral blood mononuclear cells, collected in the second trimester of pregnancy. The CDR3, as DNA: TGTGCCAGCAGTTCTTATGCAACTAATGAAAAACTGTTTTTT. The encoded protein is CASSSYATNEKLFF.